Included here is one T cell receptor (beta chain) sequence, with context. The antigen is not known. Data came from immunoSEQ multiplex PCR; TCRdb stores just in-frame clones and leaves some out. Among around 170,000 clones, around 90% were seen once, and the ten largest hold around 10%. This sample's time point: blood 4 weeks post-SBRT, at nephrectomy. Documented treatment: 15 Gy SBRT to primary tumor, nephrectomy 4 weeks later. Nephrectomy followed 15 Gy stereotactic body radiation by 4 weeks. Radiation-treated patients gave blood at baseline, week 2 and week 4. This renal cell carcinoma was of the clear cell type. The sample comes from a study of radiation and T cells in renal cell carcinoma. General observations from the study: Baseline intratumoral clonotype presence is unknown without pretreatment biopsies.

The CDR3 covers 15 residues. V was pared by 4 bases and J by 0 bases, with 5 bases of the junction left unmatched. Germline V gene lookup returns CDR1 SEHNR and CDR2 FQNEAQ (reference sequence). The chain employs TRBV7-9 and TRBJ1-1; 7 nucleotides line up with TRBD1. The source material was blood, sampled from a patient whose treatment included radiotherapy and nephrectomy. The clonotype originates from a woman aged 50 to 60 with renal cell carcinoma. The CDR3 is CASSSGQPLNTEAFF. CDR3 nucleotides: TGTGCCAGCAGCTCGGGACAGCCCTTGAACACTGAAGCTTTCTTT.